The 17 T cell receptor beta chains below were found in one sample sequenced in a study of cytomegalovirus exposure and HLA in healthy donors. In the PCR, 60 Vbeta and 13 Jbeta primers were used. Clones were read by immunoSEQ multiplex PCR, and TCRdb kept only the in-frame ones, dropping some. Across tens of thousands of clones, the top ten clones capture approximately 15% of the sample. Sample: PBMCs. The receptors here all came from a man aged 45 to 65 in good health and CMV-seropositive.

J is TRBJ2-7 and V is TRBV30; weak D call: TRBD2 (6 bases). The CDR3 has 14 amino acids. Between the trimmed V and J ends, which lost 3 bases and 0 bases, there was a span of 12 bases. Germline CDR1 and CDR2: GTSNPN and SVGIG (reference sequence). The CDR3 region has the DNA TGTGCCTGGAGGCCCGCGGGACTCTCCTACGAGCAGTACTTC. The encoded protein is CAWRPAGLSYEQYF.

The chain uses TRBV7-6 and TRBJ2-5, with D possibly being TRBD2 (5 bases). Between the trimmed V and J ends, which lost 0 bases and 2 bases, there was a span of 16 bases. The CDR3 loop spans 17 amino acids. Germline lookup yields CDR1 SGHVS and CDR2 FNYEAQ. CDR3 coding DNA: TGTGCCAGCAGCTTAGCAGGGCTAGCCGGCGGGCAAGAGACCCAGTACTTC. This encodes CASSLAGLAGGQETQYF. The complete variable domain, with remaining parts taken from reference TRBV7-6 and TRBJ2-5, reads GAGVSQSPRYKVTKRGQDVALRCDPISGHVSLYWYRQALGQGPEFLTYFNYEAQQDKSGLPNDRFSAERPEGSISTLTIQRTEQRDSAMYRCASSLAGLAGGQETQYFGPGTRLLVL.

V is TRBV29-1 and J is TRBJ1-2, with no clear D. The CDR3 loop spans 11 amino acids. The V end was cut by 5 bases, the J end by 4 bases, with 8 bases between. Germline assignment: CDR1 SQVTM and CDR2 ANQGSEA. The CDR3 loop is CSVYEGYGYTF. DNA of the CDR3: TGCAGCGTTTACGAGGGCTATGGCTACACCTTC.

The chain's CDR3 is CASSLQGRITGELFF. The CDR3 DNA is TGTGCCAGCAGCTTACAGGGGCGGATAACCGGGGAGCTGTTTTTT. The chain has TRBV7-6 and TRBJ2-2, with D tentatively TRBD1 (6 bases). The germline V gene has CDR1 SGHVS and CDR2 FNYEAQ. V was trimmed by 2 bases and J by 5 bases, leaving 12 bases between them. The CDR3 has 15 amino acids.

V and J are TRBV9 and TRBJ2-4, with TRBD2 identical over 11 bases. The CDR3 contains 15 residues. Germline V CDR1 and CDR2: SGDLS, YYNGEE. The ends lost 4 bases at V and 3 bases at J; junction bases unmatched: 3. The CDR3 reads CASSPSGRNKNIQYF. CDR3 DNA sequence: TGTGCCAGCAGCCCTAGCGGGAGGAACAAAAACATTCAGTACTTC.

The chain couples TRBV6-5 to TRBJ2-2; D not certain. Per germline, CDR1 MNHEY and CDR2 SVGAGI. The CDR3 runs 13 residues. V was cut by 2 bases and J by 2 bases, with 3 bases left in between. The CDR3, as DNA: TGTGCCAGCAGTTACCCTAACACCGGGGAGCTGTTTTTT. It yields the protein CASSYPNTGELFF.

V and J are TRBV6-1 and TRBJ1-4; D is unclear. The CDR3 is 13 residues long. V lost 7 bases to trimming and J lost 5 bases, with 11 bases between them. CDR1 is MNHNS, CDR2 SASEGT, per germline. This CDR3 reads CASNQLRNEKLFF. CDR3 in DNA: TGTGCCAGCAACCAGTTGAGGAATGAAAAACTGTTTTTT.

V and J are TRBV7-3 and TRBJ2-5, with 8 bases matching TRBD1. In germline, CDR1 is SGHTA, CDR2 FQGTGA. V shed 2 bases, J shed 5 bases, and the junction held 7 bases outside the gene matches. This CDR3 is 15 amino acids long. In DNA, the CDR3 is TGTGCCAGCAGCTTAGGGGCAGGGGGCCAGGAGACCCAGTACTTC. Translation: CASSLGAGGQETQYF.

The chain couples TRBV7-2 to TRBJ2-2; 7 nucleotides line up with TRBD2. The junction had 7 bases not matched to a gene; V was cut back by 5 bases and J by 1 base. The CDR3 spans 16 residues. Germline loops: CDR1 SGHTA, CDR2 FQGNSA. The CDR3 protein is CASSPGTIRNTGELFF. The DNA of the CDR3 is TGTGCCAGCAGCCCGGGGACTATTCGGAACACCGGGGAGCTGTTTTTT.

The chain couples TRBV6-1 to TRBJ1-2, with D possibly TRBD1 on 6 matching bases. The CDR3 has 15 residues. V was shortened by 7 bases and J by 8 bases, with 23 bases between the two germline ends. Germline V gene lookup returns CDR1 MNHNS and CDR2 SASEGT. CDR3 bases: TGTGCCAGCATACGACGGACGAACAGGGAATCGGGCTACACCTTC. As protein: CASIRRTNRESGYTF.

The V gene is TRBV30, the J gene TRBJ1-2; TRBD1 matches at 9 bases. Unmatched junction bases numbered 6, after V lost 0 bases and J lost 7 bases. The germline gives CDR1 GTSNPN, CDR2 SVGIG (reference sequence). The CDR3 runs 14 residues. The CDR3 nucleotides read TGTGCCTGGAGTGTGATACAGGGGGCTGGTGGCTACACCTTC. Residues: CAWSVIQGAGGYTF.

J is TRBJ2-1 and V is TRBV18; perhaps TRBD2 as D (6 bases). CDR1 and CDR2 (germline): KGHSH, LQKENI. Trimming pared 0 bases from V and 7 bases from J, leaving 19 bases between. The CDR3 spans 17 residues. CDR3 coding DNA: TGTGCCAGCTCACCACCTTATTCGCGGACTATCGTAAATGAGCAGTTCTTC. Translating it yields CASSPPYSRTIVNEQFF.

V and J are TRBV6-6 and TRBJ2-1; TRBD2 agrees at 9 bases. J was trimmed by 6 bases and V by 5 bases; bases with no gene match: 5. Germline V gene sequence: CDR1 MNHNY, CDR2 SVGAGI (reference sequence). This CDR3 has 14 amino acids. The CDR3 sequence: CASSAGLAINEQFF. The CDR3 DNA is TGTGCCAGCAGTGCAGGACTAGCGATCAATGAGCAGTTCTTC.

This CDR3 reads CASSPELGATNEKLFF. The DNA for the CDR3 is TGCGCCAGCAGCCCAGAGCTGGGAGCAACTAATGAAAAACTGTTTTTT. This chain uses TRBV4-3 with TRBJ1-4; D gene ambiguous. Looked up from germline, CDR1 is LGHNA and CDR2 is YSLEER. The CDR3 is 16 residues long. Trimming removed 4 bases at V and 0 bases at J, with 12 bases between.

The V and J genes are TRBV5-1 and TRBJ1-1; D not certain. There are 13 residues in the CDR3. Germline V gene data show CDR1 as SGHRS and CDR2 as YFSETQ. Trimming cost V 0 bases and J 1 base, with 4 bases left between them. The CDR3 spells CASSLVRNTEAFF. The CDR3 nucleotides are TGCGCCAGCAGCTTGGTTCGGAACACTGAAGCTTTCTTT. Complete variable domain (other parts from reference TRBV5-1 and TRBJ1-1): KAGVTQTPRYLIKTRGQQVTLSCSPISGHRSVSWYQQTPGQGLQFLFEYFSETQRNKGNFPGRFSGRQFSNSRSEMNVSTLELGDSALYLCASSLVRNTEAFFGQGTRLTVV.

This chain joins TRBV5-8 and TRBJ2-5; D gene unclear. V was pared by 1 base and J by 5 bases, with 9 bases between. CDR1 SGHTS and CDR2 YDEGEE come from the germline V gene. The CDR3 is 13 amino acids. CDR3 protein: CASSLSQAETQYF. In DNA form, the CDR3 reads TGTGCCAGCAGCTTGTCCCAGGCGGAGACCCAGTACTTC.

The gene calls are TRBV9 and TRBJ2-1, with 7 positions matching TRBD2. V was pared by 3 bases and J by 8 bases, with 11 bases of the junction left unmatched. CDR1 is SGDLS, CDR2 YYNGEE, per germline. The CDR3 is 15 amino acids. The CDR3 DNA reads TGTGCCAGCAGCGCCGCTAGCGGAACCCTGGATGAGCAGTTCTTC. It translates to CASSAASGTLDEQFF. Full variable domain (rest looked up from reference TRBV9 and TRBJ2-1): DSGVTQTPKHLITATGQRVTLRCSPRSGDLSVYWYQQSLDQGLQFLIQYYNGEERAKGNILERFSAQQFPDLHSELNLSSLELGDSALYFCASSAASGTLDEQFFGPGTRLTVL.